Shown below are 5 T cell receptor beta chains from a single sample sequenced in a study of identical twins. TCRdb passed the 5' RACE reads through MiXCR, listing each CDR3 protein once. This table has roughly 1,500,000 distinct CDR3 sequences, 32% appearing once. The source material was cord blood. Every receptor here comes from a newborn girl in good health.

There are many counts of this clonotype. CDR3 residues: CASSSTSGLWYF. The CDR3 DNA is TGTGCCAGCAGCTCAACTAGCGGTTTGTGGTATTTT. This chain connects TRBV7-2 to TRBJ2-3; 8 bases agree with TRBD2. Germline lookup yields CDR1 SGHTA and CDR2 FQGNSA. The CDR3 length is 12 residues. V trimming: 4 bases; J trimming: 14 bases; junction bases outside the gene matches: 8.

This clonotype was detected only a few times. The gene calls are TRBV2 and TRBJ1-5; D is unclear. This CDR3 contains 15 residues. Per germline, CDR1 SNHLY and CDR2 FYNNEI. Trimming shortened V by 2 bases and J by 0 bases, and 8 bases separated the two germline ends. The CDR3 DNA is TGTGCCAGCAGTGAATGGGCGCCTAGCAATCAGCCCCAGCATTTT. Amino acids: CASSEWAPSNQPQHF.

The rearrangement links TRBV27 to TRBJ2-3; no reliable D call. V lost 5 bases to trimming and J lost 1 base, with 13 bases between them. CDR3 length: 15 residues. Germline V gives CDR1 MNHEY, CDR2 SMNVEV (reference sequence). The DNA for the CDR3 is TGTGCCAGCAGTAAAGGCGGAACTGGCACAGATACGCAGTATTTT. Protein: CASSKGGTGTDTQYF.

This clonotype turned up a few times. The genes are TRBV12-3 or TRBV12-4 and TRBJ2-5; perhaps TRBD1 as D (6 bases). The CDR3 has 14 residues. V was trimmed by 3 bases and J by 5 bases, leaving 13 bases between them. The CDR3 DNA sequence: TGTGCCAGCAGTTTTGTCAGGGGAATGGAGACCCAGTACTTC. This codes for CASSFVRGMETQYF.

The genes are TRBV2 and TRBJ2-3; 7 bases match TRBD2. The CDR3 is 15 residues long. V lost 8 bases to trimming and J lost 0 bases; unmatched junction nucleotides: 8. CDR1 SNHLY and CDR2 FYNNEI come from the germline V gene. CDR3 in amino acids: CASRASGASTDTQYF. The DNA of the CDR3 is TGTGCCAGCCGAGCTAGCGGAGCTAGCACAGATACGCAGTATTTT.